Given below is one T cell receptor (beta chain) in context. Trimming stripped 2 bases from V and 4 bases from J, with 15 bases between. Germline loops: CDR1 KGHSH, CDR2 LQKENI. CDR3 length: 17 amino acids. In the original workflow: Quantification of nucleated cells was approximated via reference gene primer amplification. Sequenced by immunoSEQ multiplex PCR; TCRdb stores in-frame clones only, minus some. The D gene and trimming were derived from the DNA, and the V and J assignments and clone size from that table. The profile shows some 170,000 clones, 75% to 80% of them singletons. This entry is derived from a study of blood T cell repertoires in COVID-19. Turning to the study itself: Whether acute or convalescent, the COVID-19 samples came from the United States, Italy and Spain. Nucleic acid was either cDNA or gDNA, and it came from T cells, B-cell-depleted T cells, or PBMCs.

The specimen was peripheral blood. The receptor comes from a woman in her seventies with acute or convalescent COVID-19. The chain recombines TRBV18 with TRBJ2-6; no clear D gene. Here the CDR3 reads CASSPSSSGSGANVLTF. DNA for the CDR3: TGTGCCAGCTCACCAAGTTCGTCCGGGTCCGGGGCCAACGTCCTGACTTTC.